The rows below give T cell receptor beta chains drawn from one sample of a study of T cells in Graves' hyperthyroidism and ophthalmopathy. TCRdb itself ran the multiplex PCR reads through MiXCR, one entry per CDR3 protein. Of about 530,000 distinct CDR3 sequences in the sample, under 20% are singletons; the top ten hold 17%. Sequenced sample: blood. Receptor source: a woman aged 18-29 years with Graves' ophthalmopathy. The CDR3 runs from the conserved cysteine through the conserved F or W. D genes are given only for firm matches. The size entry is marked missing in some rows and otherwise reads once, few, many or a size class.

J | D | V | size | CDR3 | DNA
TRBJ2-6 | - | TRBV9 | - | CASSVVEALSGANVLTF | TGTGCCAGCAGCGTAGTTGAGGCTCTCTCTGGGGCCAACGTCCTGACTTTC
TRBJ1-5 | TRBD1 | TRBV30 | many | CAWSVGTGGGQPQHF | TGTGCCTGGAGTGTAGGGACAGGGGGCGGTCAGCCCCAGCATTTT
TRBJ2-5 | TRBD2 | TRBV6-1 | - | CASRWGGGQETQYF | TGTGCCAGCCGCTGGGGGGGAGGCCAAGAGACCCAGTACTTC
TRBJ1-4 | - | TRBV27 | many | CASRSRDVEKLFF | TGTGCCAGCAGATCCCGGGACGTTGAAAAACTGTTTTTT
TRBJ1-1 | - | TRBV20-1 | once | CSARVAPEAFF | TGCAGTGCTAGAGTGGCCCCTGAAGCTTTCTTT
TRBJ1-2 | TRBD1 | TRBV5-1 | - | CASSSDRGQDGYTF | TGCGCCAGCAGCTCAGACAGGGGGCAGGATGGCTACACCTTC
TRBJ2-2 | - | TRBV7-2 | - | CASSSTPGRGSGELFF | TGTGCCAGCAGCTCAACACCGGGGAGAGGTTCCGGGGAGCTGTTTTTT
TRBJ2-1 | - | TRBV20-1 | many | CSARVVSREDNEQFF | TGCAGTGCTAGAGTCGTGTCCAGGGAAGACAATGAGCAGTTCTTC
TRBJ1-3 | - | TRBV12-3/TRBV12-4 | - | CASTPEPIRDTIYF | TGTGCCAGCACCCCAGAACCGATTCGGGACACCATATATTTT
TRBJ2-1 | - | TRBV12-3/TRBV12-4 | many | CASSFARYNEQFF | TGTGCCAGCAGTTTCGCCAGGTACAATGAGCAGTTCTTC
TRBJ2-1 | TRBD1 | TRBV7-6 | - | CASSLTRQGQSEQFF | TGTGCCAGCAGCCTAACCCGACAGGGGCAGAGTGAGCAGTTCTTC
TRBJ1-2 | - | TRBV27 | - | CASSVHETNNYGYTF | TGTGCCAGCAGTGTCCATGAGACCAACAACTATGGCTACACCTTC
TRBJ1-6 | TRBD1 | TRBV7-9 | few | CASSLTGEVADSPLHF | TGTGCCAGCAGCCTCACAGGGGAGGTTGCTGATTCACCCCTCCACTTT
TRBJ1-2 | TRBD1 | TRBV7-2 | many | CASSSGTVRRYGYTF | TGTGCCAGCAGCTCCGGGACAGTGAGGCGGTATGGCTACACCTTC
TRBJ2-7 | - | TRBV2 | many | CASGAVTYEQYF | TGTGCCAGCGGGGCAGTCACTTACGAGCAGTACTTC
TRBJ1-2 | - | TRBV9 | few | CASSVDRIGNYGYTF | TGTGCCAGCAGCGTAGACAGGATCGGTAACTATGGCTACACCTTC
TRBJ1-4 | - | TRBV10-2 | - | CASGFTGKEKLFF | TGCGCCAGCGGATTCACAGGGAAGGAAAAACTGTTTTTT
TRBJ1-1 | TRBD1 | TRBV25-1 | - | CASSATGEIAFF | TGTGCCAGCAGTGCCACAGGGGAAATAGCTTTCTTT
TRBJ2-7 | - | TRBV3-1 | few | CASSQDTLQNYEQYF | TGTGCCAGCAGCCAAGATACGTTACAGAACTACGAGCAGTACTTC
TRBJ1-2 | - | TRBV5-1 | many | CASSWEGVYGYTF | TGCGCCAGCAGCTGGGAGGGTGTCTATGGCTACACCTTC
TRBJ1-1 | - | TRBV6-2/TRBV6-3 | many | CASSWRWIIGTEAFF | TGTGCCAGCAGTTGGAGGTGGATAATTGGCACTGAAGCTTTCTTT
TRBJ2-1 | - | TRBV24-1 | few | CATSDLSDEQFF | TGTGCCACCAGTGATTTGAGCGATGAGCAGTTCTTC